The 25 T cell receptor beta chains presented below share a single source sample, sequenced in a study of blood T cell repertoires in COVID-19. Generated by immunoSEQ multiplex PCR, the TCRdb table keeps only in-frame clones and is missing some. Found here are about 74,000 clones, just over 85% of them singletons; the top ten hold under 2%. Sequenced material: peripheral blood. These receptors were collected from a woman of 80 years or more with active or convalescent COVID-19.

The chain is built from TRBV11-2 and TRBJ2-5, with a possible D match to TRBD1 (6 bases). The CDR3 consists of 16 residues. V lost 0 bases and J lost 1, with 12 bases in between. Germline loops: CDR1 SGHAT, CDR2 FQNNGV. As DNA, the CDR3 is TGTGCCAGCAGCTTAGATAACGGACAGATCCAAGAGACCCAGTACTTC. Amino acids: CASSLDNGQIQETQYF.

The V and J genes are TRBV7-2 and TRBJ1-6, with D possibly TRBD1 on 5 matching bases. The V end was cut by 1 base, the J end by 10 bases, with 14 bases between. Germline V gene data show CDR1 as SGHTA and CDR2 as FQGNSA. The CDR3 extends over 15 amino acids. Here the CDR3 reads CASSLGGTGGSPLHF. DNA of the CDR3: TGTGCCAGCAGCTTAGGTGGGACTGGAGGGTCACCCCTCCACTTT.

The chain couples TRBV12-3 or TRBV12-4 to TRBJ1-3; D gene ambiguous. The CDR3 covers 11 residues. Trimming removed 2 bases at V and 10 bases at J, with 6 bases between. The CDR3 sequence is CASSLTGTIYF. The CDR3 DNA follows: TGTGCCAGCAGTTTAACCGGGACCATATATTTT.

The rearrangement links TRBV23-1 to TRBJ2-7; no clear D. TRBV23-1 is designated an ORF whose function remains uncertain. The V end was cut by 6 bases, the J end by 5 bases, with 8 bases between. CDR3 size: 11 residues. CDR3 in amino acids: CASRGGDEQYF. In nucleotides, the CDR3 is TGCGCCAGCAGAGGTGGAGACGAGCAGTACTTC.

Here the CDR3 reads CASRNGGLTDTQYF. DNA for the CDR3: TGTGCCAGCAGGAACGGGGGACTCACAGATACGCAGTATTTT. This chain links TRBV6-6 with TRBJ2-3, with D perhaps TRBD2 (6 bases). The length of the CDR3 is 14 residues. The V end was cut by 6 bases, the J end by 2 bases, with 12 bases between. Germline V gene data show CDR1 as MNHNY and CDR2 as SVGAGI (reference sequence).

In this sample, this clone turned up once. V is TRBV5-4 and J is TRBJ2-1; possible D gene TRBD1, 5 bases. CDR1 is SGHNT and CDR2 is YYREEE in the germline V gene (reference sequence). CDR3 length: 13 amino acids. Trimming removed 1 base at V and 8 bases at J, with 10 bases between. The CDR3 loop reads CASSLRRAHEQFF. The CDR3, as DNA: TGTGCCAGCAGCTTGCGCAGGGCCCATGAGCAGTTCTTC.

V and J are TRBV10-3 and TRBJ1-1; weak D call: TRBD1 (6 bases). The CDR3 contains 13 residues. V lost 4 bases, J lost 5 bases, and 11 bases lay in between. The V gene's germline CDR1 is ENHRY and CDR2 SYGVKD. The CDR3: CAISVTTGTEAFF. CDR3 DNA: TGTGCCATCAGTGTCACCACAGGGACTGAAGCTTTCTTT.

The chain carries TRBV6-2 or TRBV6-3 and TRBJ2-7; TRBD1 matches 10 bases. Germline trimming cut 2 bases from V and 3 bases from J; bases unmatched to any gene: 1. The germline V gene encodes CDR1 MNHEY and CDR2 SVGEGT. This CDR3 region has 14 residues. The CDR3, as DNA: TGTGCCAGCAGTTACGGGACAGGGGACTACGAGCAGTACTTC. Its translation is CASSYGTGDYEQYF.

This chain links TRBV29-1 with TRBJ1-1; D gene uncertain. The V gene's germline CDR1 is SQVTM and CDR2 ANQGSEA. Trimming pared 2 bases from V and 6 bases from J, leaving 10 bases between. This CDR3 is 12 amino acids long. The CDR3 region has the DNA TGCAGCGTTGAATCGTCGCGCGCTGAAGCTTTCTTT. Its translation is CSVESSRAEAFF.

The rearrangement uses TRBV6-2 or TRBV6-3 and TRBJ2-7, with D maybe TRBD1 (6 bases). Trimming shortened V by 2 bases and J by 0 bases, and 11 bases separated the two germline ends. Germline loops: CDR1 MNHEY, CDR2 SVGEGT. The CDR3 is 15 amino acids. CDR3 coding DNA: TGTGCCAGCAGTTACCCCGGGACAACCTCCTACGAGCAGTACTTC. Translated: CASSYPGTTSYEQYF.

J is TRBJ2-2 and V is TRBV12-5; 9 positions agree with TRBD2. Germline assignment: CDR1 LGHNT and CDR2 FRNRAP. The V segment lost 2 bases and the J segment 4 bases; nucleotides outside the gene matches: 11. CDR3 length: 18 residues. The CDR3 sequence: CASGLIAGTSFITGELFF. Written as DNA, the CDR3 is TGTGCTAGTGGTTTGATCGCCGGGACTAGCTTTATCACCGGGGAGCTGTTTTTT.

The V and J genes are TRBV10-2 and TRBJ1-2; TRBD1 matches at 7 bases. Germline V gene data show CDR1 as WSHSY and CDR2 as SAAADI. Losses at the gene ends were 5 bases for V and 7 bases for J; bases not matched to a gene: 13. This CDR3 is built from 15 residues. The CDR3 loop is CASSFLQGTSFGYTF. In nucleotides, the CDR3 is TGCGCCAGCAGTTTCTTACAGGGGACGAGTTTTGGCTACACCTTC.

The genes are TRBV6-6 and TRBJ1-2; D might be TRBD1 (5 bases). V lost 7 bases to trimming and J lost 8 bases, with 17 bases between them. Germline assignment: CDR1 MNHNY and CDR2 SVGAGI (reference sequence). The CDR3 runs to 13 residues. This CDR3 is CASTPNRGSGYTF. In DNA, the CDR3 is TGTGCCAGCACTCCCAATCGGGGGTCGGGCTACACCTTC.

The rearrangement uses TRBV7-2 and TRBJ2-7; 7 nucleotides match TRBD1. This CDR3 comprises 14 residues. CDR1 is SGHTA, CDR2 FQGNSA, per germline. V lost 1 base to trimming and J lost 2 bases; unmatched junction nucleotides: 2. The CDR3 bases are TGTGCCAGCAGCTTAGGGGGGACAGCCTACGAGCAGTACTTC. This encodes CASSLGGTAYEQYF.

CDR3 protein: CASSLVAGGPSIGYEQYF. CDR3 coding DNA: TGTGCCAGCAGCTTAGTGGCGGGAGGGCCCTCGATTGGATACGAGCAGTACTTC. The chain carries TRBV7-9 and TRBJ2-7; 9 bases line up with TRBD2. The ends lost 1 base at V and 4 bases at J; junction bases unmatched: 14. The CDR3 is made up of 18 amino acids. Germline V lookup: CDR1 SEHNR, CDR2 FQNEAQ (reference sequence).

The V gene is TRBV10-3, the J gene TRBJ1-1; tentatively, D is TRBD1 (6 bases). Germline lookup yields CDR1 ENHRY and CDR2 SYGVKD. V lost 4 bases to trimming and J lost 1 base, with 13 bases between them. The CDR3 totals 15 residues. The CDR3 DNA reads as TGTGCCATCAGTGGATTTGGACAGAAGAACACTGAAGCTTTCTTT. This sequence encodes CAISGFGQKNTEAFF.

The chain is built from TRBV5-6 and TRBJ2-7, with 10 bases fitting TRBD2. V dropped 3 bases and J dropped 2; count of bases not matched to a gene: 8. CDR3 length equals 16 residues. Per the germline V gene, CDR1 is SGHDT and CDR2 is YYEEEE. CDR3 in amino acids: CASSSWTSGITYEQYF. CDR3 DNA sequence: TGTGCCAGCAGCTCCTGGACTAGCGGAATAACCTACGAGCAGTACTTC.

The rearrangement uses TRBV5-4 and TRBJ2-7, with D possibly matching TRBD1 (7 bases). The germline gives CDR1 SGHNT, CDR2 YYREEE (reference sequence). The V gene lost 4 bases and the J gene lost 2 bases, with 16 bases spanning the gap. The CDR3 runs to 15 residues. CDR3 coding DNA: TGTGCCAGCAGCCCCGCGGGACAGAGAGCCTACGAGCAGTACTTC. This encodes CASSPAGQRAYEQYF.

The chain recombines TRBV5-1 with TRBJ2-5; D gene ambiguous. Trimming removed 0 bases from V and 5 bases from J, with 5 bases in between. The CDR3 consists of 12 residues. Germline-derived CDR1 and CDR2 are SGHRS and YFSETQ. In nucleotides, the CDR3 is TGCGCCAGCAGCTTGGACAGTGAGACCCAGTACTTC. Residues: CASSLDSETQYF.

V usage is TRBV30 and J usage is TRBJ1-5; D unresolved. CDR1 and CDR2 from the germline V gene are GTSNPN and SVGIG (reference sequence). The CDR3 runs to 11 residues. V was pared by 0 bases and J by 6 bases, with 3 bases between. In nucleotides, the CDR3 is TGTGCCTGGAGTGTACTTCAGCCCCAGCATTTT. It yields the protein CAWSVLQPQHF.

The chain combines TRBV7-9 with TRBJ2-1; D not resolved. The CDR3 loop spans 11 amino acids. CDR1 SEHNR and CDR2 FQNEAQ come from the germline V gene (reference sequence). Trimming cost V 4 bases and J 6 bases, with 4 bases left between them. In DNA, the CDR3 is TGTGCCAGCAGCTCCATCAATGAGCAGTTCTTC. Translating it yields CASSSINEQFF.

This chain connects TRBV7-9 to TRBJ1-1, with a possible D match to TRBD1 (5 bases). CDR3 length: 16 residues. CDR1 is SEHNR and CDR2 is FQNEAQ in the germline V gene (reference sequence). Between the trimmed V and J ends, which lost 3 bases and 0 bases, there was a span of 14 bases. The CDR3 DNA reads as TGTGCCAGCAGCTTCGGTGACAGCTGGATGAACACTGAAGCTTTCTTT. Its translation: CASSFGDSWMNTEAFF.

The genes are TRBV5-1 and TRBJ2-2; 10 bases fit TRBD2. Trimming at V came to 0 bases and at J to 6 bases, leaving 2 bases not matched to a gene. The CDR3 extends over 15 amino acids. Germline V gene sequence: CDR1 SGHRS, CDR2 YFSETQ. The CDR3 bases are TGCGCCAGCAGCTTGGATAGCGGGAGGTCCGGGGAGCTGTTTTTT. It is translated as CASSLDSGRSGELFF.

The V and J genes are TRBV4-3 and TRBJ2-1, with D possibly matching TRBD2 (6 bases). The V and J ends lost 1 base and 3 bases respectively, with 16 bases between them. Germline-derived CDR1 and CDR2 are LGHNA and YSLEER. This CDR3 is 17 amino acids long. The CDR3 nucleotides are TGCGCCAGCAGCCAAGGAGGTAGCGGCCTGGGCTACAATGAGCAGTTCTTC. It translates to CASSQGGSGLGYNEQFF.

The chain combines TRBV10-2 with TRBJ1-6; 8 bases line up with TRBD1. CDR1 is WSHSY and CDR2 is SAAADI in the germline V gene. With 1 base clipped from V and 10 bases from J, the junction kept 6 bases outside the gene matches. The CDR3 runs to 15 residues. In nucleotides, the CDR3 is TGCGCCAGCAGTGAGTACTGGACAGGGAACTCACCCCTCCACTTT. Translated, it gives CASSEYWTGNSPLHF.